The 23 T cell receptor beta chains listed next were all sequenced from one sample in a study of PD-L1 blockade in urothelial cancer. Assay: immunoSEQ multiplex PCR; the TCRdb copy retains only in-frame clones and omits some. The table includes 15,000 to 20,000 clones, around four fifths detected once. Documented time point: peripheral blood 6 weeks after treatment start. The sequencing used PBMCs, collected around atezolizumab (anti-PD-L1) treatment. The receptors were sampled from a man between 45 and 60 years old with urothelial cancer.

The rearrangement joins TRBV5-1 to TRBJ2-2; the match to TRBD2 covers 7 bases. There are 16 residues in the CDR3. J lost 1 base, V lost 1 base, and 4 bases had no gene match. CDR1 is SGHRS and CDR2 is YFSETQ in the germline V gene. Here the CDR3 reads CASSLRASGNTGELFF. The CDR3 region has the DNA TGCGCCAGCAGCTTGAGGGCTAGCGGGAACACCGGGGAGCTGTTTTTT.

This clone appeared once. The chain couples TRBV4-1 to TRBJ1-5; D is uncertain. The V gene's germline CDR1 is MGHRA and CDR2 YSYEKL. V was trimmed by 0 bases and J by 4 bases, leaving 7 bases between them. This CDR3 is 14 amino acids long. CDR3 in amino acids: CASSQEGKNQPQHF. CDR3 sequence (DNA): TGCGCCAGCAGCCAAGAGGGCAAGAATCAGCCCCAGCATTTT.

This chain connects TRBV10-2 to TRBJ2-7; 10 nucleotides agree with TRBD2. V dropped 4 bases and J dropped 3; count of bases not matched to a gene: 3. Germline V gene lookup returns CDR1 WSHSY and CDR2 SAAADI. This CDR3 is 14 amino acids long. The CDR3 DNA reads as TGCGCCAGCAGTGTTAGCGGGGGGAGCTACGAGCAGTACGTC. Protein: CASSVSGGSYEQYV.

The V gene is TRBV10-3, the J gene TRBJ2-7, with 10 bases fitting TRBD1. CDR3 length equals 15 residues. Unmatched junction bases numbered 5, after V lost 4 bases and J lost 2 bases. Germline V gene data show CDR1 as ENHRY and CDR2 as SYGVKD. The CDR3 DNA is TGTGCCATCAGTGGAGATGGGACAGGGGCCTACGAGCAGTACTTC. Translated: CAISGDGTGAYEQYF.

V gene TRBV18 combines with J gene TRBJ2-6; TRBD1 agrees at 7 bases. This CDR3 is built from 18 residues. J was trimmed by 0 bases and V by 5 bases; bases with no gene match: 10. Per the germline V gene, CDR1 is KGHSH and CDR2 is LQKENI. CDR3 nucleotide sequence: TGTGCCAGCTCAAGAACTACAGGGGTCAACTCTGGGGCCAACGTCCTGACTTTC. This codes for CASSRTTGVNSGANVLTF.

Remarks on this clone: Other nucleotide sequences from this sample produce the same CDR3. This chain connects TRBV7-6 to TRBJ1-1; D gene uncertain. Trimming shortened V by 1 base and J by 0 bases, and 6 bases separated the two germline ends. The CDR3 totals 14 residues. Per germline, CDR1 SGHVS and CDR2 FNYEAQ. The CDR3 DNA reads TGTGCCAGCAGCTTAGGCCAGGTGAACACTGAAGCTTTCTTT. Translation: CASSLGQVNTEAFF.

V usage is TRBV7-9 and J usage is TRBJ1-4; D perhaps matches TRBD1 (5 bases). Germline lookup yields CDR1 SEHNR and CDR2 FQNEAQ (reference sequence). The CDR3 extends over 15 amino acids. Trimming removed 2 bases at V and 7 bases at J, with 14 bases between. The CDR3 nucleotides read TGTGCCAGCAGCTTACAGCAGGGCGTCCGTGAAAAACTGTTTTTT. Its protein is CASSLQQGVREKLFF.

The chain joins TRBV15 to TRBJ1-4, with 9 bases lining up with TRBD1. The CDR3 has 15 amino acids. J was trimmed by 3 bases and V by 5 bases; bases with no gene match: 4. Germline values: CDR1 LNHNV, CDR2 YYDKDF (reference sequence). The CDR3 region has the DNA TGTGCCACCAGCCGTGACAGGGGGGCTAATGAAAAACTGTTTTTT. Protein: CATSRDRGANEKLFF.

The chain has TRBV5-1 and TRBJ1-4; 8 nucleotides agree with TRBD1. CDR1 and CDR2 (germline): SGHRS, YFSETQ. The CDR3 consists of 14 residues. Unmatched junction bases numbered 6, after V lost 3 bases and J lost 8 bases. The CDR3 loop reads CASSWTGFEEKLFF. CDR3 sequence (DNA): TGCGCCAGCAGCTGGACAGGGTTTGAAGAAAAACTGTTTTTT. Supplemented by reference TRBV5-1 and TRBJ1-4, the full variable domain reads KAGVTQTPRYLIKTRGQQVTLSCSPISGHRSVSWYQQTPGQGLQFLFEYFSETQRNKGNFPGRFSGRQFSNSRSEMNVSTLELGDSALYLCASSWTGFEEKLFFGSGTQLSVL.

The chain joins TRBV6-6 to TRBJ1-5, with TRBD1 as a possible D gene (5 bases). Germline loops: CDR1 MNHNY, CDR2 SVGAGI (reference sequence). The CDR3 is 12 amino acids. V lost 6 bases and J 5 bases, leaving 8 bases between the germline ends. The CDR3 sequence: CASRKQDQPQHF. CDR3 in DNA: TGTGCCAGCAGGAAACAGGATCAGCCCCAGCATTTT.

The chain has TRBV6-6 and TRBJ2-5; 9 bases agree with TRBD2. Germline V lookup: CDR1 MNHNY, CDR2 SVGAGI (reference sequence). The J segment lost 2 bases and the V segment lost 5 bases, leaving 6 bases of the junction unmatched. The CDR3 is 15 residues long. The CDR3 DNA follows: TGTGCCAGCAGTACCCCTAGCGGGGTGCAAGAGACCCAGTACTTC. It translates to CASSTPSGVQETQYF.

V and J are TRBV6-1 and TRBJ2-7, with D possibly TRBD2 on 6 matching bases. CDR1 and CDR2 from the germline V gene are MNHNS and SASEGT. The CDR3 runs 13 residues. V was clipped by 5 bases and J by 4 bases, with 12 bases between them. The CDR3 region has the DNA TGTGCCAGCAGTACGGGAGTAGGTTACGAGCAGTACTTC. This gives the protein CASSTGVGYEQYF.

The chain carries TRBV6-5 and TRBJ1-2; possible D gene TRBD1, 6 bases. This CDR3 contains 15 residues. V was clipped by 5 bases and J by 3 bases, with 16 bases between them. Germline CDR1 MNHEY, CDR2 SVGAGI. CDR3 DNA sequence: TGTGCCAGCAGTCGGGGGCGGGGGCAGGACTATGGCTACACCTTC. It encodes CASSRGRGQDYGYTF.

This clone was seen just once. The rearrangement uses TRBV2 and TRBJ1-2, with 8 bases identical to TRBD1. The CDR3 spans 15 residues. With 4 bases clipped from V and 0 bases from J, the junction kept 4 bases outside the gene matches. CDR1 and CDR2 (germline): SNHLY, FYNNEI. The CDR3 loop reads CASSGGTGANYGYTF. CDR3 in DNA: TGTGCCAGCAGTGGTGGGACAGGAGCTAACTATGGCTACACCTTC.

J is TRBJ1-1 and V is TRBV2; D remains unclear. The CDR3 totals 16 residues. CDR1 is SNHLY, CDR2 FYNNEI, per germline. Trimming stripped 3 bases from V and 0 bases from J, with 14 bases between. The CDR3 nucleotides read TGTGCCAGCAGTGAGGAAGGGAGCAACATGAACACTGAAGCTTTCTTT. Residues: CASSEEGSNMNTEAFF.

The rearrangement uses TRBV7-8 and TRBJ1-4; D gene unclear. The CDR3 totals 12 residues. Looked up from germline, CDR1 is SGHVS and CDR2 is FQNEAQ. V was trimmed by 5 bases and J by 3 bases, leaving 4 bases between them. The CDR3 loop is CASSGPNEKLFF. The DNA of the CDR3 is TGTGCCAGCAGCGGGCCTAATGAAAAACTGTTTTTT. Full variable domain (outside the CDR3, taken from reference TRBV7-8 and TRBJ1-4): GAGVSQSPRYKVAKRGQDVALRCDPISGHVSLFWYQQALGQGPEFLTYFQNEAQLDKSGLPSDRFFAERPEGSVSTLKIQRTQQEDSAVYLCASSGPNEKLFFGSGTQLSVL.

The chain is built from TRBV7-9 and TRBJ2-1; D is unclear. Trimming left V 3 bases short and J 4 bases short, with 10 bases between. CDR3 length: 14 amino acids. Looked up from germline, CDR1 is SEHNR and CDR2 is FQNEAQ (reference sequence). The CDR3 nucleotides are TGTGCCAGCAGCTTCCCGGGTTCGTACAATGAGCAGTTCTTC. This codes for CASSFPGSYNEQFF.

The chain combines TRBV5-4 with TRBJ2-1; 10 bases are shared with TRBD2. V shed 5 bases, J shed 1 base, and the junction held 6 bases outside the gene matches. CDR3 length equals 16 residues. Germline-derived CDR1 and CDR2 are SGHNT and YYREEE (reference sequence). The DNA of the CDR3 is TGTGCCAGCAGTCCGACTAGCGGGCATTCCTACAATGAGCAGTTCTTC. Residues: CASSPTSGHSYNEQFF.

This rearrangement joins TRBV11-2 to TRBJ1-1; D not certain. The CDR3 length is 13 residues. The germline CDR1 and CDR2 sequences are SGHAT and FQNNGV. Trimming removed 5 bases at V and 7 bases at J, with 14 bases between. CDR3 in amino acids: CASSPRARLEAFF. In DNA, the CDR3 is TGTGCCAGCAGCCCCCGCGCACGACTTGAAGCTTTCTTT.

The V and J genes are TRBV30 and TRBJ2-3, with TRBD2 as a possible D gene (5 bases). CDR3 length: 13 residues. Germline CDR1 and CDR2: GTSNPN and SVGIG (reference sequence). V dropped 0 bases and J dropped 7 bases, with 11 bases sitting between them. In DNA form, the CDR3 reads TGTGCCTGGAGTGTCCAGGAGCGGTATACGCAGTATTTT. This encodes CAWSVQERYTQYF.

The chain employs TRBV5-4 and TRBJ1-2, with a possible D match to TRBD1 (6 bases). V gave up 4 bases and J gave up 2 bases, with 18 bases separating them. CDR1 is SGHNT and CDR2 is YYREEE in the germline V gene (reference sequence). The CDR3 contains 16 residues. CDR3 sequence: CASSPSADRRNYGYTF. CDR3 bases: TGTGCCAGCAGCCCCTCTGCGGACAGAAGGAACTATGGCTACACCTTC.

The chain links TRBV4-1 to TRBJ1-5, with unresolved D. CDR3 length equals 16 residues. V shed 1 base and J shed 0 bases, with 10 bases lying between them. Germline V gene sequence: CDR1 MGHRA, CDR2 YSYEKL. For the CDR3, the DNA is TGCGCCAGCAGCCAAGGTGAGGCAAATAGCAATCAGCCCCAGCATTTT. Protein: CASSQGEANSNQPQHF.

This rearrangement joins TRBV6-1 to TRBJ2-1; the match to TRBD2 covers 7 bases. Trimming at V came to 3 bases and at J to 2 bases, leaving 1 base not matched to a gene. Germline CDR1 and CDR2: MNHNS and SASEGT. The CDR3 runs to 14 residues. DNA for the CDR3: TGTGCCAGCAGTGAGGGAGGGGCCTACAATGAGCAGTTCTTC. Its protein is CASSEGGAYNEQFF.